The sequence of this T cell receptor (beta chain) was determined in a study of early stage breast cancer tumors. Study results and limitations: Functional markers like CD4, CD8 and FOXP3 were missed in bulk sequencing.

Trimming shortened V by 5 bases and J by 6 bases, and 20 bases separated the two germline ends. The germline V gene has CDR1 SGHAT and CDR2 FQNNGV. This CDR3 contains 16 residues. Profiled with immunoSEQ multiplex PCR; TCRdb holds only in-frame clones, not every one. The data contain about 19,000 clones, more than 70% of them singletons. For this clone: The antigen is not known.

The rearrangement joins TRBV11-2 to TRBJ2-1; D perhaps matches TRBD2 (6 bases). This clonotype was sampled from a person aged 70 to 80 with breast cancer. The source material was blood. In DNA, the CDR3 is TGTGCCAGCAGCCCCAAGACGGGGGTTGCGGGCAATGAGCAGTTCTTC. Translated: CASSPKTGVAGNEQFF.